Detailed here is one T cell receptor (beta chain). Each CDR3 protein gets one entry in TCRdb, which reprocessed the 5' RACE reads and gives no DNA. The sample totals 500,000 to 700,000 distinct CDR3 sequences; its top ten clones hold under 4.5%. This sample is part of a study of T cells expressing NK-cell markers. Germline CDR1 is SQVTM and CDR2 is ANQGSEA. The CDR3 sequence is 14 residues long. The rearrangement uses TRBV29-1 and TRBJ2-1. The receptor comes from a man younger than 30 in good health. The sample consisted of blood T cells: a sorted CD56 or NKG2C T cell subset, CD4+ or CD8+ T cells, or bulk PBMC T cells (not recorded which). The CDR3 loop is CSVELEASYNEQFF.